This paragraph reports one TCR beta chain. No antigen is known for it. These data come from a study of OX40 agonist ivuxolimab in advanced cancers. Peripheral blood came from all dose cohorts at three timepoints. The V and J ends lost 4 bases and 6 bases respectively, with 12 bases between them. This CDR3 is 13 amino acids long. Per germline, CDR1 SGHRS and CDR2 YFSETQ. Profiled with immunoSEQ multiplex PCR; TCRdb holds only in-frame clones, not every one. Of over 150,000 clones listed, approximately 94% are singletons. Study results and caveats: Still undetermined is the antigen specificity of the expanded peripheral T cells.

The specimen comprised CD4+ or CD8+ T cells sorted from blood, sampled in a trial of the OX40 agonist ivuxolimab. The chain couples TRBV5-1 to TRBJ2-3; D tentatively fits TRBD1 or TRBD2 (5 bases each). This TCR was recovered from an adult with an advanced solid tumor such as melanoma, head and neck, liver or kidney cancer. In nucleotides, the CDR3 is TGCGCCAGCAGCAGGGACGGGGTGGATACGCAGTATTTT. Translating gives CASSRDGVDTQYF.